Detailed here is one T cell receptor (beta chain). No antigen is known for it. Trimming took 3 bases from V and 11 from J, leaving 11 bases between them. This CDR3 is built from 11 residues. Germline-derived CDR1 and CDR2 are SGDLS and YYNGEE. This specimen comes from a study of T cells in Graves' hyperthyroidism and ophthalmopathy. General study results and limits: By a 13 V-J model, ophthalmopathy was set apart from stable hyperthyroidism. Model-based prediction identified ophthalmopathy a median about 7 months prior to its onset. Also found in blood were most expanded thyroid clonotypes above 0.001.

Diagnosis relied on clinical symptoms, serum thyroxine and TRAb, thyroid ultrasound and orbital computed tomography. It was RNA transcripts that yielded the amplified TCR beta CDR3 regions. The primer set for the first-round RT-PCR of the TCR CDR3 was HTBI. TCRdb used MiXCR to reprocess the multiplex PCR reads, holding one entry per CDR3 protein. Of around 660,000 distinct CDR3 sequences listed, roughly 46% are singletons. Sequencing was done on a sample of peripheral blood or thyroid tissue (not recorded which). This sequence was found in an adult man with Graves' disease, either hyperthyroidism or ophthalmopathy (not recorded which). The V and J genes are TRBV9 and TRBJ2-5; tentatively, D is TRBD2 (5 bases). This CDR3 reads CASSDDGNQYF. Here the CDR3 DNA reads TGTGCCAGCAGCGACGACGGGAATCAGTACTTC.